This T cell receptor beta chain is from a study of blood T cell repertoires in COVID-19. Study context: Researchers got acute and convalescent COVID-19 samples from the United States, Italy and Spain. The cDNA or gDNA used as material had been derived from T cells, B-cell-depleted T cells, or PBMCs.

Germline CDR1 reads LGHDT; CDR2 reads YNNKEL (reference sequence). The CDR3 runs to 17 residues. The J segment lost 1 base and the V segment lost 0 bases, leaving 4 bases of the junction unmatched. Here immunoSEQ multiplex PCR was the method, and the copy in TCRdb shows in-frame clones only, minus some. The sample lists about 100,000 clones, roughly 72% occurring once. The clonotype originates from an elderly man with acute or convalescent COVID-19. This chain joins TRBV3-1 (or the pseudogene TRBV3-2) and TRBJ2-2; TRBD2 agrees at 8 bases. Sequencing was performed on peripheral blood. The chain's CDR3 is CASSQDLAGGNTGELFF. The DNA of the CDR3 is TGTGCCAGCAGCCAAGATCTAGCGGGCGGGAACACCGGGGAGCTGTTTTTT.